Below, 5 T cell receptor beta chains from the same sample are listed, as sequenced in a study of blood T cell repertoires in COVID-19. TCRdb keeps only in-frame clones here, not all; method: immunoSEQ multiplex PCR. The sample contains 300,000 to 450,000 clones, 88% of which appear only once. Sequenced sample: PBMCs or T cells enriched from blood (not recorded which). These receptor sequences come from a young woman who had been exposed to COVID-19.

The chain recombines TRBV19 with TRBJ2-7; tentatively, D is TRBD2 (5 bases). This CDR3 spans 14 amino acids. From germline, CDR1 is LNHDA and CDR2 SQIVND (reference sequence). V was shortened by 7 bases and J by 0 bases, with 13 bases between the two germline ends. The CDR3, as DNA: TGTGCCAGTAAGGTGGCGGGTAACTCCTACGAGCAGTACTTC. Translated, it gives CASKVAGNSYEQYF.

The chain has TRBV19 and TRBJ1-6; D possibly corresponds to TRBD1 (6 bases). This CDR3 has 18 residues. Germline loops: CDR1 LNHDA, CDR2 SQIVND (reference sequence). V was trimmed by 6 bases and J by 0 bases, leaving 18 bases between them. The CDR3 sequence: CASSRTQTGSSYNSPLHF. CDR3 coding DNA: TGTGCCAGTAGCCGTACTCAGACAGGCAGCTCCTATAATTCACCCCTCCACTTT.

The chain combines TRBV3-1 (or the pseudogene TRBV3-2) with TRBJ2-5, with 10 bases that match TRBD1. Trimming removed 6 bases from V and 5 bases from J; junction bases left unmatched: 9. The V gene's germline CDR1 is LGHDT and CDR2 YNNKEL (reference sequence). This CDR3 has 15 residues. The CDR3 sequence is CASSFGTGERETQYF. The CDR3 DNA reads as TGTGCCAGCAGTTTTGGGACAGGGGAGAGGGAGACCCAGTACTTC.

The chain has TRBV7-3 and TRBJ1-1; D is unresolved. The CDR3 is 14 amino acids. The germline V gene has CDR1 SGHTA and CDR2 FQGTGA. V was trimmed by 1 base and J by 6 bases, leaving 12 bases between them. CDR3: CASSLSRLTPEAFF. As DNA, the CDR3 is TGTGCCAGCAGCTTAAGCAGGCTAACCCCTGAAGCTTTCTTT.

The gene calls are TRBV2 and TRBJ1-3, with 7 bases identical to TRBD1. This CDR3 comprises 17 residues. CDR1 is SNHLY and CDR2 is FYNNEI in the germline V gene. Unmatched junction bases numbered 7, after V lost 2 bases and J lost 0 bases. This chain's CDR3 is CASSEQNRGRSGNTIYF. The CDR3 bases are TGTGCCAGCAGTGAACAAAACAGGGGCCGCTCTGGAAACACCATATATTTT. The entire variable domain, with the rest obtained from reference TRBV2 and TRBJ1-3, is as follows: EPEVTQTPSHQVTQMGQEVILRCVPISNHLYFYWYRQILGQKVEFLVSFYNNEISEKSEIFDDQFSVERPDGSNFTLKIRSTKLEDSAMYFCASSEQNRGRSGNTIYFGEGSWLTVV.